The rows below give T cell receptor beta chains drawn from one sample of a study of OX40 agonist ivuxolimab in advanced cancers. Some clones are missing from TCRdb's copy, which holds only in-frame ones; the method was immunoSEQ multiplex PCR. The sample has approximately 64,000 clones, about 88% seen once. The source material was CD4+ or CD8+ T cells sorted from blood, sampled in a trial of the OX40 agonist ivuxolimab. These receptors were obtained from an adult with an advanced solid tumor such as melanoma, head and neck, liver or kidney cancer. CDR3s include the opening cysteine and the closing phenylalanine or tryptophan. A D gene is named only where the DNA matches it firmly. Clone size is given for some rows only: seen once, a few or many times, or a class if the clone is expanded.

cdr3_nt: TGTGCCAGCAGTTCGTATGGACAGGGGGGAAGCAATCAGCCCCAGCATTTT
cdr3_aa: CASSSYGQGGSNQPQHF
d_call: TRBD1
v_call: TRBV28
clone_size: -
cdr3_length: 17
j_call: TRBJ1-5

cdr3_nt: TGCGCCAGCAGCCCAGAGGGGGGGACTAGCGGCACAGATACGCAGTATTTT
cdr3_aa: CASSPEGGTSGTDTQYF
d_call: TRBD2
v_call: TRBV5-1
clone_size: -
cdr3_length: 17
j_call: TRBJ2-3

cdr3_nt: TGTGCCATCAGTGAGCCGAGAGAGACCCAGTACTTC
cdr3_aa: CAISEPRETQYF
d_call: -
v_call: TRBV10-3
clone_size: once
cdr3_length: 12
j_call: TRBJ2-5

cdr3_nt: TGCGCCAGCAGCTTGGACGGGGACAGGAACACTGAAGCTTTCTTT
cdr3_aa: CASSLDGDRNTEAFF
d_call: TRBD1
v_call: TRBV5-1
clone_size: -
cdr3_length: 15
j_call: TRBJ1-1

cdr3_nt: TGTGCCAGCTCCCTTGACAGGGGCGCTGAAGCTTTCTTT
cdr3_aa: CASSLDRGAEAFF
d_call: TRBD1
v_call: TRBV18
clone_size: -
cdr3_length: 13
j_call: TRBJ1-1

cdr3_nt: TGTGCCAGCAGCTCCCAGACAGGAATGAACACTGAAGCTTTCTTT
cdr3_aa: CASSSQTGMNTEAFF
d_call: -
v_call: TRBV7-8
clone_size: -
cdr3_length: 15
j_call: TRBJ1-1

cdr3_nt: TGCGCCAGCAGCCCCTCCTCTAGCGGAGCTTTTTCGGAGCAGTACTTC
cdr3_aa: CASSPSSSGAFSEQYF
d_call: TRBD2
v_call: TRBV5-1
clone_size: -
cdr3_length: 16
j_call: TRBJ2-7

cdr3_nt: TGTGCCAGCAGCTGGGAGCTAACTAGCACAGATACGCAGTATTTT
cdr3_aa: CASSWELTSTDTQYF
d_call: -
v_call: TRBV5-6
clone_size: -
cdr3_length: 15
j_call: TRBJ2-3

cdr3_nt: TGTGCCAGCAGCTTGGATTCGCGCGGGGGCTACGAGCAGTACTTC
cdr3_aa: CASSLDSRGGYEQYF
d_call: TRBD2
v_call: TRBV5-4
clone_size: -
cdr3_length: 15
j_call: TRBJ2-7

cdr3_nt: TGTGCCAGCAGCTCCGGAGGGGGTAGCACTGAAGCTTTCTTT
cdr3_aa: CASSSGGGSTEAFF
d_call: -
v_call: TRBV7-3
clone_size: -
cdr3_length: 14
j_call: TRBJ1-1

cdr3_nt: TGTGCCATCAGTGAAAGGGGTTCTACCTACAATGAGCAGTTCTTC
cdr3_aa: CAISERGSTYNEQFF
d_call: -
v_call: TRBV10-3
clone_size: once
cdr3_length: 15
j_call: TRBJ2-1